What follows are 25 T cell receptor beta chains derived from one specimen sequenced in a study of cytomegalovirus exposure and HLA in healthy donors. Assay used: immunoSEQ multiplex PCR; TCRdb lists only in-frame clones, some missing. The profile shows 110,000 to 150,000 clones, 70% to 90% of them singletons. The sequencing input was PBMCs. These receptor sequences come from a woman younger than 35 in good health and CMV-seropositive.

The chain uses TRBV19 and TRBJ1-2; 10 bases are shared with TRBD1. Germline V CDR1 and CDR2: LNHDA, SQIVND (reference sequence). J was trimmed by 5 bases and V by 6 bases; bases with no gene match: 6. The CDR3 has 14 residues. CDR3 loop: CASSVPGQGYGYTF. CDR3 coding DNA: TGTGCCAGTAGCGTACCGGGACAGGGGTATGGCTACACCTTC.

Only one count was recorded for this clone. The chain couples TRBV4-3 to TRBJ1-3; weak D call: TRBD1 (6 bases). Trimming took off 0 bases at V and 9 bases at J, with 9 bases between the two ends. The CDR3 is 13 amino acids. Germline V gene lookup returns CDR1 LGHNA and CDR2 YSLEER. The CDR3 region is CASSQEGGGTIYF. The CDR3 DNA reads as TGCGCCAGCAGCCAAGAAGGGGGTGGCACCATATATTTT.

The rearrangement joins TRBV2 to TRBJ1-4, with 7 bases matching TRBD1. The V gene end was trimmed by 6 bases and the J gene end by 0 bases; junction bases not matched to a gene: 1. Germline CDR1 reads SNHLY; CDR2 reads FYNNEI. The CDR3 runs 14 residues. Written as DNA, the CDR3 is TGTGCCAGCAGAGGACAGGCAACTAATGAAAAACTGTTTTTT. This encodes CASRGQATNEKLFF.

V is TRBV27 and J is TRBJ2-5; TRBD2 is a possible D gene (6 bases). The CDR3 loop spans 16 amino acids. Germline V gene lookup returns CDR1 MNHEY and CDR2 SMNVEV (reference sequence). Trimming shortened V by 2 bases and J by 1 base, and 14 bases separated the two germline ends. The CDR3 DNA reads as TGTGCCAGCAGTTTAGGCTTAGCGGCAACCCAAGAGACCCAGTACTTC. Translated: CASSLGLAATQETQYF.

The chain employs TRBV5-4 and TRBJ2-2; weak D call: TRBD2 (5 bases). The CDR3 runs 18 residues. The germline V gene has CDR1 SGHNT and CDR2 YYREEE (reference sequence). V was trimmed by 8 bases and J by 0 bases, leaving 23 bases between them. The CDR3: CARDHGKPPTSNTGELFF. The CDR3 coding sequence is TGTGCCAGGGACCACGGGAAACCACCGACCTCGAACACCGGGGAGCTGTTTTTT.

V is TRBV7-8 and J is TRBJ1-1; tentatively, D is TRBD1 (5 bases). The CDR3 sequence is 13 residues long. Looked up from germline, CDR1 is SGHVS and CDR2 is FQNEAQ. V was clipped by 4 bases and J by 0 bases, with 6 bases between them. CDR3 sequence: CASSSDMNTEAFF. DNA of the CDR3: TGTGCCAGCAGCTCGGACATGAACACTGAAGCTTTCTTT.

V is TRBV19 and J is TRBJ1-1; D may be TRBD1 (6 bases). The CDR3 length is 13 residues. V was trimmed by 8 bases and J by 1 base, leaving 11 bases between them. CDR1 and CDR2 (germline): LNHDA, SQIVND (reference sequence). The chain's CDR3 is CASSGHTNTEAFF. CDR3 nucleotides: TGTGCCAGTTCGGGACATACGAACACTGAAGCTTTCTTT.

The V call is TRBV5-1, the J call TRBJ2-7; D might be TRBD2 (6 bases). The germline V gene encodes CDR1 SGHRS and CDR2 YFSETQ. The CDR3 has 18 residues. Trimming took 0 bases from V and 7 from J, leaving 26 bases between them. The CDR3 DNA is TGCGCCAGCAGCTTGGGGACTATTCCCGTAGGGATTTTGGGTGAGCAGTACTTC. It encodes CASSLGTIPVGILGEQYF. Combining the CDR3 with reference TRBV5-1 and TRBJ2-7 gives the whole variable domain KAGVTQTPRYLIKTRGQQVTLSCSPISGHRSVSWYQQTPGQGLQFLFEYFSETQRNKGNFPGRFSGRQFSNSRSEMNVSTLELGDSALYLCASSLGTIPVGILGEQYFGPGTRLTVT.

V is TRBV27 and J is TRBJ1-5, with 7 bases identical to TRBD1. V gave up 5 bases and J gave up 4 bases; unmatched junction bases: 17. The CDR3 length is 18 residues. Per germline, CDR1 MNHEY and CDR2 SMNVEV (reference sequence). CDR3 in amino acids: CASSGESATGRTNQPQHF. The CDR3 DNA reads TGTGCCAGCAGTGGGGAATCCGCGACAGGGCGTACTAATCAGCCCCAGCATTTT.

The rearrangement joins TRBV4-1 to TRBJ2-3; 8 bases line up with TRBD1. CDR1 is MGHRA and CDR2 is YSYEKL in the germline V gene. CDR3 length: 14 amino acids. The ends lost 4 bases at V and 2 bases at J; junction bases unmatched: 2. CDR3 region: CASSRDRFTDTQYF. As DNA, the CDR3 is TGCGCCAGCAGCCGGGACAGGTTCACAGATACGCAGTATTTT.

This clone was seen once. J is TRBJ2-7 and V is TRBV27; possible D gene TRBD1, 5 bases. This CDR3 is built from 13 residues. V dropped 3 bases and J dropped 2 bases, with 8 bases sitting between them. In germline, CDR1 is MNHEY, CDR2 SMNVEV (reference sequence). The CDR3 sequence: CASSLGQPYEQYF. The DNA of the CDR3 is TGTGCCAGCAGTTTGGGGCAGCCCTACGAGCAGTACTTC.

The chain recombines TRBV5-8 with TRBJ1-1, with 8 bases fitting TRBD1. V trimming: 6 bases; J trimming: 3 bases; junction bases outside the gene matches: 16. The CDR3 length is 17 residues. From germline, CDR1 is SGHTS and CDR2 YDEGEE. In DNA form, the CDR3 reads TGTGCCAGCAACAGATGGACAGGGCTGGGGGTAGACACTGAAGCTTTCTTT. As protein: CASNRWTGLGVDTEAFF.

The chain combines TRBV5-8 with TRBJ2-5; tentatively, D is TRBD2 (5 bases). The CDR3 is 15 amino acids. Germline loops: CDR1 SGHTS, CDR2 YDEGEE. The germline V and J ends were trimmed by 0 bases and 4 bases, with 13 bases remaining between them. As DNA, the CDR3 is TGTGCCAGCAGCTTGGCCGGTTTGGCGGGAGAGACCCAGTACTTC. It codes for CASSLAGLAGETQYF.

This clone was picked up one time. The J gene is TRBJ2-7, the V gene TRBV7-2; TRBD2 is a possible D gene (5 bases). The CDR3 length is 17 residues. CDR1 is SGHTA, CDR2 FQGNSA, per germline. Trimming pared 1 base from V and 4 bases from J, leaving 20 bases between. CDR3 bases: TGTGCCAGCAGCTTAGGCTGGATTGGTATGGGGAGTTACGAGCAGTACTTC. Translating it yields CASSLGWIGMGSYEQYF.

V gene TRBV4-3 combines with J gene TRBJ1-1, with D possibly being TRBD1 (6 bases). Germline CDR1 is LGHNA and CDR2 is YSLEER. CDR3 length equals 14 residues. V was shortened by 4 bases and J by 5 bases, with 14 bases between the two germline ends. The CDR3, as DNA: TGCGCCAGCAGCCGCCTACAGGGTAGGACTGAAGCTTTCTTT. Amino acid sequence: CASSRLQGRTEAFF.

The chain recombines TRBV7-8 with TRBJ1-5, with 8 bases identical to TRBD1. The CDR3 contains 19 residues. After removal of 5 bases from V and 0 bases from J, the junction contained 15 bases not matched to a gene. Germline CDR1 reads SGHVS; CDR2 reads FQNEAQ. For the CDR3, the DNA is TGTGCCAGCAGCCTTAGGGGGGGACAGGAGATCTATAGCAATCAGCCCCAGCATTTT. It encodes CASSLRGGQEIYSNQPQHF.

The chain joins TRBV10-3 to TRBJ2-3; TRBD2 matches at 13 bases. J was trimmed by 6 bases and V by 11 bases; bases with no gene match: 20. The germline V gene has CDR1 ENHRY and CDR2 SYGVKD. This CDR3 region has 18 residues. This CDR3 reads CAATGTSGTPDGRDTQYF. DNA for the CDR3: TGTGCCGCCACCGGGACTAGCGGGACTCCAGATGGGCGGGATACGCAGTATTTT.

The rearrangement links TRBV19 to TRBJ2-7; tentatively, D is TRBD1 (6 bases). CDR1 LNHDA and CDR2 SQIVND come from the germline V gene (reference sequence). Trimming cost V 6 bases and J 3 bases, with 21 bases left between them. The CDR3 length is 16 residues. CDR3 in amino acids: CASSPAADSYFYEQYF. The DNA of the CDR3 is TGTGCCAGTAGCCCCGCGGCGGACAGTTATTTCTACGAGCAGTACTTC.

The V call is TRBV4-2, the J call TRBJ2-2; tentative D call: TRBD2 (5 bases). Between the trimmed V and J ends, which lost 8 bases and 0 bases, there was a span of 13 bases. Germline CDR1 LGHNA, CDR2 YNFKEQ. The CDR3 totals 15 residues. CDR3 sequence (DNA): TGTGCCAGCGGACTGGGAAACTCGAACACCGGGGAGCTGTTTTTT. Translation gives CASGLGNSNTGELFF.

The rearrangement links TRBV5-1 to TRBJ2-5; D uncertain. V was clipped by 3 bases and J by 4 bases, with 16 bases between them. Germline CDR1 and CDR2: SGHRS and YFSETQ. This CDR3 spans 15 amino acids. CDR3 region: CASSSIAPLGETQYF. For the CDR3, the DNA is TGCGCCAGCAGCTCGATCGCCCCCCTCGGAGAGACCCAGTACTTC.

The chain uses TRBV27 and TRBJ1-3, with a possible D match to TRBD1 (6 bases). The CDR3 extends over 14 amino acids. The V gene's germline CDR1 is MNHEY and CDR2 SMNVEV (reference sequence). The V end was cut by 2 bases, the J end by 7 bases, with 12 bases between. As DNA, the CDR3 is TGTGCCAGCAGTTTAACCCCAGGGGCGAACACCATATATTTT. It is translated as CASSLTPGANTIYF.

V and J are TRBV27 and TRBJ1-3, with 9 positions matching TRBD1. V lost 7 bases and J lost 3; bases outside the gene matches: 16. The CDR3 length is 18 residues. Germline-derived CDR1 and CDR2 are MNHEY and SMNVEV (reference sequence). The CDR3 region is CASTISRGQGAGGNTIYF. The CDR3 coding sequence is TGTGCCAGCACCATATCTAGGGGACAGGGTGCTGGTGGAAACACCATATATTTT.

V usage is TRBV5-6 and J usage is TRBJ1-1; unclear D gene. From germline, CDR1 is SGHDT and CDR2 YYEEEE. The V and J ends lost 7 bases and 1 base respectively, with 11 bases between them. CDR3 length equals 13 residues. The CDR3 bases are TGTGCCAGCGGGATCGGGAGGAACACTGAAGCTTTCTTT. This sequence encodes CASGIGRNTEAFF.

The chain employs TRBV28 and TRBJ2-2; the match to TRBD1 covers 8 bases. CDR3 length: 15 amino acids. J lost 2 bases, V lost 8 bases, and 7 bases had no gene match. Germline V lookup: CDR1 MDHEN, CDR2 SYDVKM. The CDR3 protein is CASGPSGGNTGELFF. The CDR3 region has the DNA TGTGCCAGCGGTCCATCAGGGGGCAACACCGGGGAGCTGTTTTTT.

This chain joins TRBV6-6 and TRBJ1-2; D gene uncertain. This CDR3 comprises 13 residues. The V end lost 9 bases, the J end lost 2 bases, and 13 bases lay between the germline ends. Germline values: CDR1 MNHNY, CDR2 SVGAGI (reference sequence). The CDR3 DNA is TGTGCCAGTAGACTTGGGTCCAACTATGGCTACACCTTC. Translation: CASRLGSNYGYTF.